This TCR beta chain is from a study of T cells in localized non-small cell lung cancer (dated by TCRdb to the early 2020s). With regard to the full study: T cell repertoires of approximately 250 early-stage NSCLC patients were analyzed, with tumors being compared against uninvolved tumor-adjacent lungs. The cohort consisted of under 300 treatment-naive NSCLC patients whose localized lung tumors had been resected. Of the NSCLC patients, roughly 130 were male and around 99 were female, and the mean age was approximately 66 years. Results and caveats for the whole study, not just this receptor: Because the study design was exploratory, TCR variables were selected using unadjusted p-values without false-discovery rate correction. Uninvolved tumor-adjacent lung showed the highest T cell clonality, higher than tumor, which suggests more focused antigenic responses in the adjacent lung. Higher T cell density in blood was associated with longer overall survival, whereas higher clonality in adjacent lung was associated with shorter survival. A median of around 62 of the top 100 tumor clones turned up in the paired uninvolved adjacent lung, and around 27 of those clones also ranked among the top 100 of that same adjacent lung. Because multi-region sequencing of the tumors was not done, intratumor heterogeneity could not be ruled out.

At the junction V is shortened by 0 bases and J by 2 bases, with 1 base in between. Reading from cysteine to phenylalanine, the CDR3 counts 12 amino acids. The only DNA kept is the CDR3, 36 bases in frame from the first base. CDR1 and CDR2, per the germline V gene, are SGHAT and FQNNGV. As regards this clone: The clone's antigen remains unknown. The sample holds no much larger clone one base away, and base qualities are not on file.

At diagnosis, tumor, uninvolved tumor-adjacent lung and peripheral blood were collected and then preserved as a mix of FFPE and fresh-frozen material. For TCR repertoire profiling, blood samples were analyzed as peripheral blood mononuclear cells. The immunoSEQ Assay was used to sequence TCR beta CDR3 regions from DNA. The authors processed their data as follows. T cell density was computed as TCR beta template counts normalized to usable DNA estimated by amplifying housekeeping genes. Richness was estimated using the preseqR package, with extrapolation to 400,000 templates for PBMC samples and to 120,000 templates for tissue samples. Clonality was defined by subtracting Pielou's evenness from one. To identify tissue-enriched TCRs, differential abundance testing was run on productive amino-acid clonotypes with a minimum total count of 5 and an alpha of 0.1. The Jaccard Index and the Morisita Overlap Index were used to measure how much the repertoires overlapped between compartments. GLIPH clustered TCR beta CDR3s with public tetramer-defined viral CDR3s; viral motifs required at least three viral sequences plus V-gene enrichment. The immuneACCESS repertoire file appears here via TCRdb, limited to in-frame rearrangements. These files lack a portion of the clones; in checked studies, under half of the deficit traces to unresolved V genes, and the cause of the others is not known. D and trimming were read from the DNA, whereas the V and J calls and clone size are those reported in that table. The sample records 40,000 to 60,000 clones, about 76% of which are singletons. The ten largest clones capture under 20% of the sample.

The rearranged segments are TRBV11-2 and TRBJ2-5; the D gene cannot be resolved reliably. The clonotype comes from a man between 40 and 69 years old with stage III lung adenocarcinoma. The specimen comprised peripheral blood mononuclear cells, sampled before any cancer treatment. The nucleotide sequence reads TGTGCCAGCAGCTTAGATCAAGAGACCCAGTACTTC. It translates to CASSLDQETQYF.